Listed here are 19 T cell receptor beta chains from one sample, sequenced in a study of vaccination and CD4 T cells after COVID-19. This sample's time point: late sampling 161 to 241 days after vaccination in a few convalescent patients. TCRdb re-derived calls from the PCR reads in MiXCR, one entry per CDR3 protein. The sample lists about 30,000 distinct CDR3 sequences, about 49% seen once, with 5.8% in the top ten. Sequenced material: CD4+ T cells from blood, taken about 7 months after SARS-CoV-2 vaccination. The origin of the receptors is a human donor who had recovered from COVID-19.

V is TRBV27 and J is TRBJ1-6, with D unclear. Trimming left V 6 bases short and J 0 bases short, with 6 bases between. The CDR3 runs to 14 residues. The germline gives CDR1 MNHEY, CDR2 SMNVEV (reference sequence). Here the CDR3 reads CASRRSSYNSPLHF. Written as DNA, the CDR3 is TGTGCCAGCAGGAGGAGCTCCTATAATTCACCCCTCCACTTT.

The CDR3 DNA reads TGTGCCAGTAGTATATGGACAGAGCCCTACAATGAGCAGTTCTTC. It codes for CASSIWTEPYNEQFF. The rearrangement links TRBV19 to TRBJ2-1, with TRBD1 as a possible D gene (6 bases). There are 15 residues in the CDR3. Germline V CDR1 and CDR2: LNHDA, SQIVND (reference sequence). V was clipped by 2 bases and J by 2 bases, with 10 bases between them.

This clonotype was detected only a few times. The V gene is TRBV27, the J gene TRBJ1-5; D remains ambiguous. The CDR3 has 15 amino acids. Germline loops: CDR1 MNHEY, CDR2 SMNVEV (reference sequence). Between the trimmed V and J ends, which lost 0 bases and 3 bases, there was a span of 9 bases. The CDR3 nucleotides are TGTGCCAGCAGTTTATCGGGTCAGCACAATCAGCCCCAGCATTTT. It codes for CASSLSGQHNQPQHF.

This clonotype has more than one count but fewer than ten. The rearrangement links TRBV6-4 to TRBJ2-3; perhaps D is TRBD1 or TRBD2 (5 bases each). Trimming took off 6 bases at V and 3 bases at J, with 13 bases between the two ends. Germline loops: CDR1 MRHNA, CDR2 SNTAGT. This CDR3 has 14 residues. The DNA of the CDR3 is TGTGCCAGCAGCGAGGGGAAGGAGACAGATACGCAGTATTTT. Its translation is CASSEGKETDTQYF.

The CDR3 DNA follows: TGTGTAGTAGGTGGACGGGAGGGACCTTACGAGCAGTACTTC. Its protein product is CVVGGREGPYEQYF. This sequence joins TRBV7-9 and TRBJ2-7; 8 bases are a match to TRBD2. The CDR3 extends over 14 amino acids. Germline CDR1 SEHNR, CDR2 FQNEAQ (reference sequence). The whole variable domain, filled in from reference TRBV7-9 and TRBJ2-7, reads DTGVSQNPRHKITKRGQNVTFRCDPISEHNRLYWYRQTLGQGPEFLTYFQNEAQLEKSRLLSDRFSAERPKGSFSTLEIQRTEQGDSAMYLCVVGGREGPYEQYFGPGTRLTVT.

The chain's CDR3 is CASVRESRASYGYTF. The CDR3 DNA sequence: TGTGCCAGTGTCCGTGAGTCCAGGGCGAGCTATGGCTACACCTTC. The chain has TRBV19 and TRBJ1-2, with TRBD1 as a possible D gene (5 bases). The CDR3 runs 15 residues. Germline V gene data show CDR1 as LNHDA and CDR2 as SQIVND (reference sequence). V was pared by 8 bases and J by 4 bases, with 20 bases between.

The chain combines TRBV7-2 with TRBJ2-5; a possible D gene is TRBD2 (7 bases). The CDR3 contains 15 residues. Trimming stripped 4 bases from V and 5 bases from J, with 17 bases between. CDR1 is SGHTA, CDR2 FQGNSA, per germline. The CDR3 DNA is TGTGCCAGCAGCTCGACATCGGGGGGCGGGGAGACCCAGTACTTC. This codes for CASSSTSGGGETQYF.

This chain links TRBV2 with TRBJ1-2, with no clear D. The CDR3 has 11 amino acids. The germline V gene encodes CDR1 SNHLY and CDR2 FYNNEI. The germline V and J ends were trimmed by 4 bases and 3 bases, with 3 bases remaining between them. The CDR3 protein is CASSGDYGYTF. The CDR3 coding sequence is TGTGCCAGCAGTGGGGACTATGGCTACACCTTC.

The DNA for the CDR3 is TGCAGCGTTGCCTACGATACTAGCGGGAGGGCCTCTTTCAATGAGCAGTTCTTC. Amino acid sequence: CSVAYDTSGRASFNEQFF. The chain has TRBV29-1 and TRBJ2-1; 13 nucleotides agree with TRBD2. The CDR3 contains 18 residues. V was clipped by 4 bases and J by 6 bases; unmatched bases: 15. Germline V lookup: CDR1 SQVTM, CDR2 ANQGSEA.

This clonotype was detected a few times. CDR3 in amino acids: CSAPILAGVETQYF. CDR3 DNA: TGCAGTGCACCGATACTAGCGGGAGTAGAGACCCAGTACTTC. This chain connects TRBV20-1 to TRBJ2-5, with 11 bases fitting TRBD2. Germline V CDR1 and CDR2: DFQATT, SNEGSKA (reference sequence). The V segment lost 6 bases and the J segment 4 bases; nucleotides outside the gene matches: 7. The CDR3 consists of 14 residues.

This sequence joins TRBV7-9 and TRBJ1-1; TRBD1 might be the D (5 bases). The CDR3 covers 15 residues. Trimming took off 6 bases at V and 0 bases at J, with 14 bases between the two ends. Per germline, CDR1 SEHNR and CDR2 FQNEAQ (reference sequence). The CDR3 loop reads CASSPTGPMNTEAFF. DNA of the CDR3: TGTGCCAGCAGTCCAACGGGGCCCATGAACACTGAAGCTTTCTTT.

The J gene is TRBJ2-3, the V gene TRBV19; a possible D gene is TRBD1 (6 bases). Germline CDR1 and CDR2: LNHDA and SQIVND (reference sequence). The CDR3 has 13 residues. V gave up 7 bases and J gave up 1 base, with 9 bases separating them. The CDR3 region is CASTKGGTDTQYF. DNA for the CDR3: TGTGCCAGTACTAAGGGGGGCACAGATACGCAGTATTTT.

The CDR3 DNA reads TGTGCCAGCAGCTTCAAAATCGAAGCAAAAATAGGCGGGAGCACAGATACGCAGTATTTT. Translating gives CASSFKIEAKIGGSTDTQYF. The V call is TRBV7-9, the J call TRBJ2-3; D is perhaps TRBD2 (5 bases). CDR3 length: 20 amino acids. The germline V gene encodes CDR1 SEHNR and CDR2 FQNEAQ (reference sequence). Trimming cost V 3 bases and J 0 bases, with 25 bases left between them.

This clonotype was recorded a few times. The gene calls are TRBV27 and TRBJ2-2; TRBD2 matches at 12 bases. The germline CDR1 and CDR2 sequences are MNHEY and SMNVEV (reference sequence). With V trimmed by 6 bases and J by 6 bases, 11 bases remained unmatched. CDR3 length: 17 residues. The CDR3 spells CASSSNQGLAGSGELFF. CDR3 DNA sequence: TGTGCCAGCAGCTCCAATCAAGGACTAGCGGGATCCGGGGAGCTGTTTTTT.

The chain combines TRBV6-2 or TRBV6-3 with TRBJ1-1; D not resolved. From germline, CDR1 is MNHEY and CDR2 SVGEGT. Trimming left V 5 bases short and J 3 bases short, with 7 bases between. The CDR3 loop spans 12 amino acids. CDR3 nucleotides: TGTGCCAGCAGTCCCCAGTACACTGAAGCTTTCTTT. This codes for CASSPQYTEAFF.

This chain connects TRBV15 to TRBJ2-5, with 7 bases fitting TRBD2. V shed 4 bases and J 5 bases; nucleotides not matched to a gene: 16. The CDR3 has 17 amino acids. Germline V lookup: CDR1 LNHNV, CDR2 YYDKDF (reference sequence). The CDR3 loop is CATSTAPREASGETQYF. For the CDR3, the DNA is TGTGCCACCAGCACCGCTCCCCGGGAGGCCTCAGGGGAGACCCAGTACTTC.

The gene calls are TRBV28 and TRBJ1-2; the D gene is possibly TRBD1 (5 bases). The germline CDR1 and CDR2 sequences are MDHEN and SYDVKM. Trimming cost V 8 bases and J 6 bases, with 22 bases left between them. The CDR3 length is 15 residues. CDR3 region: CASLNGGFRNHGYTF. For the CDR3, the DNA is TGTGCCAGCCTCAATGGGGGTTTTAGAAACCATGGCTACACCTTC.

V is TRBV11-1 and J is TRBJ1-2, with 7 bases that match TRBD1. Germline-derived CDR1 and CDR2 are SGHAT and FQDESV (reference sequence). The CDR3 is made up of 13 amino acids. V lost 4 bases, J lost 7 bases, and 6 bases stayed unmatched. In DNA form, the CDR3 reads TGTGCCAGCAGCTACCGACAGGGCTCTGGCTACACCTTC. Encoded protein: CASSYRQGSGYTF.

In this sample, this clonotype turned up once. The CDR3 nucleotides read TGTGCCAGCAGAAAGGAAGGGAATCAGCCCCAGCATTTT. Encoded protein: CASRKEGNQPQHF. The rearrangement joins TRBV6-1 to TRBJ1-5, with D unclear. V shed 6 bases and J shed 4 bases, with 10 bases lying between them. Looked up from germline, CDR1 is MNHNS and CDR2 is SASEGT. CDR3 length: 13 residues.